The clone carrying this T cell receptor (beta chain) was seen many times. Its antigen remains unknown. The data were taken from a study of T cells in Graves' hyperthyroidism and ophthalmopathy. With duration under 3 months, ophthalmopathy was active: Clinical Activity Score at least 3, NOSPECS at least 4. In making diagnoses, clinical symptoms, serum thyroxine and TRAb, thyroid ultrasound and orbital computed tomography were all used. TCR beta CDR3 sequences were amplified from RNA transcripts. HTBI primers drove first-round RT-PCR of the TCR CDR3. TCRdb used MiXCR to reprocess the multiplex PCR reads, holding one entry per CDR3 protein. Of some 300,000 distinct CDR3 sequences in the sample, approximately 19% are singletons; the top ten hold approximately 35%. Trimming left V 3 bases short and J 2 bases short, with 14 bases between. The length of the CDR3 is 15 residues. Study-level findings and limits: Ophthalmopathy, as predicted by the model, came a median about seven months after the prediction.

The source is a man between 45 and 60 years old with Graves' ophthalmopathy. The chain links TRBV12-3 or TRBV12-4 to TRBJ2-7, with D unclear. Material for sequencing was blood. Written as DNA, the CDR3 is TGTGCCAGCAGTTTCGACGAGGACCTTGCCTACGAGCAGTACTTC. Its translation is CASSFDEDLAYEQYF.